The clone carrying this T cell receptor beta chain is a singleton in its sample. The antigen is undetermined. The table came from immunoSEQ multiplex PCR; TCRdb's copy has only in-frame clones and leaves some out. The sample consists of roughly 180,000 clones, around 93% of them appearing once. This sample was included in a study of T cell responses to AZD1222 COVID-19 vaccine. Study-wide points: There were repertoire samples only from the period after the peak T cell response.

The CDR3 extends over 13 amino acids. The germline CDR1 and CDR2 sequences are SGHRS and YFSETQ. Trimming cost V 4 bases and J 9 bases; bases outside gene matches: 7. The clonotype originates from an adult in good health. The sequencing here drew on peripheral blood, taken on day 0 of AZD1222 vaccination. This chain connects TRBV5-1 to TRBJ2-1, with 7 bases matching TRBD2. The CDR3 DNA follows: TGCGCCAGCAGCGTGCGGGAGTACGTTGAGCAGTTCTTC. Amino acid sequence: CASSVREYVEQFF. The variable domain in full, completed from reference TRBV5-1 and TRBJ2-1, reads KAGVTQTPRYLIKTRGQQVTLSCSPISGHRSVSWYQQTPGQGLQFLFEYFSETQRNKGNFPGRFSGRQFSNSRSEMNVSTLELGDSALYLCASSVREYVEQFFGPGTRLTVL.